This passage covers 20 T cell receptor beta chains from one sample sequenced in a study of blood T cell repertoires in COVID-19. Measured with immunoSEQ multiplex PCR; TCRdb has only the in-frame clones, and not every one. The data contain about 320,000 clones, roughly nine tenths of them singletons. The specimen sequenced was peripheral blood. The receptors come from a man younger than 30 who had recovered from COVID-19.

The CDR3 protein is CTSSQRLAGGPREQYF. The CDR3 DNA reads as TGCACCAGCAGCCAACGACTAGCGGGAGGGCCACGAGAGCAGTACTTC. This sequence joins TRBV1 and TRBJ2-7; TRBD2, the table's D call, was not compared with the DNA. TRBV1 constitutes a pseudogene. This CDR3 is built from 16 residues.

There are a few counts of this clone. The CDR3 DNA reads TGTGCCAGTAGCGGACAGGGGGATTCACCCCTCCACTTT. It yields the protein CASSGQGDSPLHF. The chain uses TRBV19 and TRBJ1-6, with 10 bases that match TRBD1. This CDR3 is built from 13 residues. CDR1 is LNHDA, CDR2 SQIVND, per germline (reference sequence). The V gene end was trimmed by 6 bases and the J gene end by 8 bases; junction bases not matched to a gene: 1. The variable domain in full, completed from reference TRBV19 and TRBJ1-6, reads DGGITQSPKYLFRKEGQNVTLSCEQNLNHDAMYWYRQDPGQGLRLIYYSQIVNDFQKGDIAEGYSVSREKKESFPLTVTSAQKNPTAFYLCASSGQGDSPLHFGNGTRLTVT.

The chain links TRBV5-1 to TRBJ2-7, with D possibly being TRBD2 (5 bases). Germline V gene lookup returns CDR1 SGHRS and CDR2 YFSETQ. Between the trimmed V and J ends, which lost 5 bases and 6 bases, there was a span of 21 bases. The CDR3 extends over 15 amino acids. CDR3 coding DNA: TGCGCCAGCAGTCTGGGAGACTCCGTCTCTTCCGAGCAGTACTTC. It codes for CASSLGDSVSSEQYF.

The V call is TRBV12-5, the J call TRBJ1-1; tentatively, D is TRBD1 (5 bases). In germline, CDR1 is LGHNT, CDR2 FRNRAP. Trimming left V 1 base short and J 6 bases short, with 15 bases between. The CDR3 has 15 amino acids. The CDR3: CASGLAESMTAEAFF. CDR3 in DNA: TGTGCTAGTGGTTTGGCGGAATCAATGACAGCTGAAGCTTTCTTT.

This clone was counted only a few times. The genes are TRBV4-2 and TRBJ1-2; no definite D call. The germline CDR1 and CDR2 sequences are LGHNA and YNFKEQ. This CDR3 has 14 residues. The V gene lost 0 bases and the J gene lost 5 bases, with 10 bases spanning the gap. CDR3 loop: CASSQDWGAYGYTF. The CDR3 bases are TGTGCCAGCAGCCAAGACTGGGGAGCTTATGGCTACACCTTC.

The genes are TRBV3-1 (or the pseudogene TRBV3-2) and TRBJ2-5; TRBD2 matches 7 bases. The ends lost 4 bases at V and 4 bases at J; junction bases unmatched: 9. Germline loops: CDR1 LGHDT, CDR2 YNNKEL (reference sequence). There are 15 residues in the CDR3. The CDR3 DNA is TGTGCCAGCAGCCTCGGGAGGCGCAGGGCAGAGACCCAGTACTTC. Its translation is CASSLGRRRAETQYF.

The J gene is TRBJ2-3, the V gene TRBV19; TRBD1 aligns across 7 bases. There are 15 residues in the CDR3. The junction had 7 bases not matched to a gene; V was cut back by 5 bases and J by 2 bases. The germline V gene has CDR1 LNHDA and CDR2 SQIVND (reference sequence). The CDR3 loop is CASSLDRTITDTQYF. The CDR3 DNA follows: TGTGCCAGTAGTTTGGACAGGACAATCACAGATACGCAGTATTTT. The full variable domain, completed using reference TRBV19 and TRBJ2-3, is DGGITQSPKYLFRKEGQNVTLSCEQNLNHDAMYWYRQDPGQGLRLIYYSQIVNDFQKGDIAEGYSVSREKKESFPLTVTSAQKNPTAFYLCASSLDRTITDTQYFGPGTRLTVL.

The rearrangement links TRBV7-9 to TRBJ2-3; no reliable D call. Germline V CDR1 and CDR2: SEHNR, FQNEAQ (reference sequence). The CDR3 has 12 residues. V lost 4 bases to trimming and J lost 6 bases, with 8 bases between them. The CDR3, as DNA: TGTGCCAGCAGCTCCAGTTGGGATACGCAGTATTTT. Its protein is CASSSSWDTQYF.

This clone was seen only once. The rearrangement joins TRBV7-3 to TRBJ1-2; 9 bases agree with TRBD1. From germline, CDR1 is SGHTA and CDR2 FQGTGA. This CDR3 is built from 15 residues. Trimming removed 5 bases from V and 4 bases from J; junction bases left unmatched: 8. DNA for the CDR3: TGTGCCAGCAGCGAACAGGGGGCGCTTACCTATGGCTACACCTTC. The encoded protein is CASSEQGALTYGYTF.

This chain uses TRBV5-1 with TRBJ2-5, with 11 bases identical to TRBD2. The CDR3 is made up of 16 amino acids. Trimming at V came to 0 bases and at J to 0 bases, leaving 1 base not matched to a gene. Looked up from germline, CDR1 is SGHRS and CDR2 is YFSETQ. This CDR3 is CASSLGTSGYQETQYF. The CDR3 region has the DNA TGCGCCAGCAGCTTGGGGACTAGCGGGTACCAAGAGACCCAGTACTTC.

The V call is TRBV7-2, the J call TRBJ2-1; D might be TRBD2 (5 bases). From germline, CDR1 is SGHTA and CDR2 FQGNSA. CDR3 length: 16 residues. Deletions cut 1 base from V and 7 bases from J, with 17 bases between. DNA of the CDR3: TGTGCCAGCAGCTTAGTGGTTCAGTCTAGCACTAATGAGCAGTTCTTC. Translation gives CASSLVVQSSTNEQFF. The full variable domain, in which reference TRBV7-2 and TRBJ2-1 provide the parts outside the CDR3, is GAGVSQSPSNKVTEKGKDVELRCDPISGHTALYWYRQSLGQGLEFLIYFQGNSAPDKSGLPSDRFSAERTGGSVSTLTIQRTQQEDSAVYLCASSLVVQSSTNEQFFGPGTRLTVL.

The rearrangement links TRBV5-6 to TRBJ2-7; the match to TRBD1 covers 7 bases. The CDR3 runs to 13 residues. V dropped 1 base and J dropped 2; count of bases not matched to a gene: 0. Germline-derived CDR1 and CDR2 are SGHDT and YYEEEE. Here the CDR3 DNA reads TGTGCCAGCAGCTTGACAGGGGCCTACGAGCAGTACTTC. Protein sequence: CASSLTGAYEQYF. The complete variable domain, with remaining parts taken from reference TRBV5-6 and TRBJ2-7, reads DAGVTQSPTHLIKTRGQQVTLRCSPKSGHDTVSWYQQALGQGPQFIFQYYEEEERQRGNFPDRFSGHQFPNYSSELNVNALLLGDSALYLCASSLTGAYEQYFGPGTRLTVT.

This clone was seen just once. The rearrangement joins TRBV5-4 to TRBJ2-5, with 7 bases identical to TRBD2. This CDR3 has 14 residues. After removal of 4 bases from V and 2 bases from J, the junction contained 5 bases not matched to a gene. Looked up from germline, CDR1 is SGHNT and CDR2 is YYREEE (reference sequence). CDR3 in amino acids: CASSLGEGQETQYF. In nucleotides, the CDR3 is TGTGCCAGCAGCCTGGGGGAGGGACAAGAGACCCAGTACTTC.

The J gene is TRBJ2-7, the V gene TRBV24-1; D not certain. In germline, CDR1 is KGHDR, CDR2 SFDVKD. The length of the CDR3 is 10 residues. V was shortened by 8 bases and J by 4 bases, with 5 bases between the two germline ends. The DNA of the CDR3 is TGTGCCACCATCCTATACGAGCAGTACTTC. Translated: CATILYEQYF.

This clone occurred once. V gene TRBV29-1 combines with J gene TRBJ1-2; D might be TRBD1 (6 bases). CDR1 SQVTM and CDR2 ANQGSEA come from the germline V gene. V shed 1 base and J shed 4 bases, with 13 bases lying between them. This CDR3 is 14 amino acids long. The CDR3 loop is CSVEGGQVGYGYTF. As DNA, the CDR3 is TGCAGCGTTGAAGGGGGACAAGTGGGCTATGGCTACACCTTC.

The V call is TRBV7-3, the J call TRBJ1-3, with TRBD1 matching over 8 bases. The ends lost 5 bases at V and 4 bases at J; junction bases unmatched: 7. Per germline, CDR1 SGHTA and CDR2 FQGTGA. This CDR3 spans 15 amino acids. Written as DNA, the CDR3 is TGTGCCAGCAGCAACCGGACAGGGTCGGGAAACACCATATATTTT. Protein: CASSNRTGSGNTIYF.

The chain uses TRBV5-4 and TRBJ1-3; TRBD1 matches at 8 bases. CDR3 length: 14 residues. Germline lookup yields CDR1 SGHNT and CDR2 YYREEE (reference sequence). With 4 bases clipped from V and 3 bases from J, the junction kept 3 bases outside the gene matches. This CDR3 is CASSGTGGGNTIYF. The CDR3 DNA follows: TGTGCCAGCAGCGGGACAGGCGGTGGAAACACCATATATTTT.

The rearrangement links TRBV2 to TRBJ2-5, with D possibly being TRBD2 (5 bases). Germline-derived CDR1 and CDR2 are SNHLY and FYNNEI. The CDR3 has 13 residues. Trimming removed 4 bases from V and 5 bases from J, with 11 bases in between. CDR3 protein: CASSVEDRETQYF. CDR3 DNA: TGTGCCAGCAGTGTGGAGGATCGCGAGACCCAGTACTTC.

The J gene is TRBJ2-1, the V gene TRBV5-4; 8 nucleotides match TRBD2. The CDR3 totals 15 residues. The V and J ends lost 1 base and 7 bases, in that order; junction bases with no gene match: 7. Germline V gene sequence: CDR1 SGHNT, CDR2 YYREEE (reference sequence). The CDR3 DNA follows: TGTGCCAGCAGCTTGCCAGCGGGAGTCTTAAATGAGCAGTTCTTC. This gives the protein CASSLPAGVLNEQFF.

The chain's CDR3 is CATGTGPYEQYF. The CDR3 DNA is TGTGCCACCGGGACTGGCCCCTACGAGCAGTACTTC. The J gene is TRBJ2-7, the V gene TRBV10-3; D is perhaps TRBD2 (6 bases). This CDR3 is 12 amino acids long. V was cut by 10 bases and J by 2 bases, with 12 bases left in between. Looked up from germline, CDR1 is ENHRY and CDR2 is SYGVKD.